The present TCR beta chain was sequenced within a study of blood T cell repertoires in COVID-19. For the study at large: Samples representing acute and convalescent COVID-19 were sourced from the United States, Italy and Spain.

Repertoires were generated with immunoSEQ multiplex PCR, while TCRdb's copy carries only in-frame clones and drops some. The sample records 210,000 or so clones, around 84% being singletons. The CDR3 length is 16 residues. The V and J ends lost 5 bases and 2 bases, in that order; junction bases with no gene match: 9. Germline CDR1 reads LGHNA; CDR2 reads YNFKEQ. This TCR was recovered from a human donor in a cohort sampled during active COVID-19. This sequence joins TRBV4-2 and TRBJ2-3; 8 nucleotides match TRBD1. The material sequenced was peripheral blood. Written as DNA, the CDR3 is TGTGCCAGCAGCGCCCGCCGGGACAGGTACACAGATACGCAGTATTTT. Protein: CASSARRDRYTDTQYF.